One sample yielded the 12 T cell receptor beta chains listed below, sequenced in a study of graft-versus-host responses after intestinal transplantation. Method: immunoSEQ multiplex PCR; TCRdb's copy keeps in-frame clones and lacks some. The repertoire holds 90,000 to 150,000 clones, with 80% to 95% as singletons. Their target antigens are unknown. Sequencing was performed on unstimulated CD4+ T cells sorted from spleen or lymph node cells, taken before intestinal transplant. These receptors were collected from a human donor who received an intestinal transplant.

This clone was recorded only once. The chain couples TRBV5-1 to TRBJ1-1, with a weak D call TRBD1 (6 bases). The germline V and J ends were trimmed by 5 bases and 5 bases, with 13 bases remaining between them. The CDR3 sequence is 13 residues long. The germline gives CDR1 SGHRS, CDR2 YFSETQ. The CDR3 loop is CASSEPGATEAFF. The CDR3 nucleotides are TGCGCCAGCAGTGAACCAGGGGCGACTGAAGCTTTCTTT.

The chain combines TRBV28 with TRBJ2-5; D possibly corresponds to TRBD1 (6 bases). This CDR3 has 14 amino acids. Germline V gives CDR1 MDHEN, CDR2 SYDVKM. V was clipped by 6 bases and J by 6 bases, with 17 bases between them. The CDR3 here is CASSSTGSAKTQYF. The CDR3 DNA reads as TGTGCCAGCAGCTCTACAGGGTCGGCAAAGACCCAGTACTTC. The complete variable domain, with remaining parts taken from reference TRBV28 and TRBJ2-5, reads DVKVTQSSRYLVKRTGEKVFLECVQDMDHENMFWYRQDPGLGLRLIYFSYDVKMKEKGDIPEGYSVSREKKERFSLILESASTNQTSMYLCASSSTGSAKTQYFGPGTRLLVL.

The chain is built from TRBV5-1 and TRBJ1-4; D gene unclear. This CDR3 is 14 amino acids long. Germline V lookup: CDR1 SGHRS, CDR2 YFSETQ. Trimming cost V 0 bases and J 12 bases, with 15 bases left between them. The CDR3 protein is CASSLGTASEELFF. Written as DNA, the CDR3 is TGCGCCAGCAGCTTGGGTACAGCCTCAGAAGAACTGTTTTTT.

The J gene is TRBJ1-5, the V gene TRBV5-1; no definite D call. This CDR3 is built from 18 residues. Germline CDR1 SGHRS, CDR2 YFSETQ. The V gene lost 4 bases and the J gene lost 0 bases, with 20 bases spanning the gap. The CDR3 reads CASSLGSRIRDSNQPQHF. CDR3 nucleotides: TGCGCCAGCAGCCTTGGATCCCGTATCAGAGATAGCAATCAGCCCCAGCATTTT.

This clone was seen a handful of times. CDR3 nucleotide sequence: TGTGCCAGTAGTAAGGGATATGCCGGCTCTGGAAACACCATATATTTT. Protein: CASSKGYAGSGNTIYF. V usage is TRBV19 and J usage is TRBJ1-3; D gene unclear. The V gene lost 4 bases and the J gene lost 0 bases, with 13 bases spanning the gap. The CDR3 runs to 16 residues. CDR1 is LNHDA and CDR2 is SQIVND in the germline V gene (reference sequence).

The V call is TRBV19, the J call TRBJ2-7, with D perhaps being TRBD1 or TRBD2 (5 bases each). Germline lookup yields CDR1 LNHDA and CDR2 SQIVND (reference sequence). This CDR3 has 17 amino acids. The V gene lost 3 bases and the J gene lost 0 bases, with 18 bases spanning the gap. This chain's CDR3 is CASSMPRKGTSSYEQYF. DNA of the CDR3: TGTGCCAGTAGTATGCCGAGGAAGGGGACGAGCTCCTACGAGCAGTACTTC.

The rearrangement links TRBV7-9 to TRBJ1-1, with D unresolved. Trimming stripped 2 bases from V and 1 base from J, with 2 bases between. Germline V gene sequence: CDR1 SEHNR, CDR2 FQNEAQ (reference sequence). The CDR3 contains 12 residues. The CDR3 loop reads CASSLKNTEAFF. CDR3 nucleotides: TGTGCCAGCAGCTTAAAGAACACTGAAGCTTTCTTT.

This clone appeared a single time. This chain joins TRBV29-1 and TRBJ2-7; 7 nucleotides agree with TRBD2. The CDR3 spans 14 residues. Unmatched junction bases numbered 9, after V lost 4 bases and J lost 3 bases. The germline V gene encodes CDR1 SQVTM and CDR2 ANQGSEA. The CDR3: CSVVSRLAVYEQYF. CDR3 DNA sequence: TGCAGCGTTGTCTCTCGGCTAGCGGTCTACGAGCAGTACTTC.

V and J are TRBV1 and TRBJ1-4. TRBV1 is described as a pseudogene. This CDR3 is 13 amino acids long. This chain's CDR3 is CTSSPREGEKLFF. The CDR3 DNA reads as TGCACCAGCAGCCCCAGGGAGGGTGAAAAACTGTTTTTT.

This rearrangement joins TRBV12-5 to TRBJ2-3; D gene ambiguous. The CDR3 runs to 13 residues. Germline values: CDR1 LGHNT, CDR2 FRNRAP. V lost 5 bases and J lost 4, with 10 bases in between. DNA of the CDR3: TGTGCTAGTGGTGCCGGACGGTCAGATACGCAGTATTTT. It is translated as CASGAGRSDTQYF.

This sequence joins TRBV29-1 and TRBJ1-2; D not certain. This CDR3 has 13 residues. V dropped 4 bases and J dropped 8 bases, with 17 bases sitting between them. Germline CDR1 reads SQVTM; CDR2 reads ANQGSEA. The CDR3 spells CSVGGGGIRGYTF. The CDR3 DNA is TGCAGCGTTGGAGGAGGAGGGATTAGGGGCTACACCTTC.

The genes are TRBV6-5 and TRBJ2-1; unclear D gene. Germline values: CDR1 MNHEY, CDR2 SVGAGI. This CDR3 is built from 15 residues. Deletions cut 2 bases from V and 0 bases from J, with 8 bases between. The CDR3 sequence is CASSYVGFSYNEQFF. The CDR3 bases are TGTGCCAGCAGTTACGTGGGATTCTCCTACAATGAGCAGTTCTTC.